This T cell receptor (beta chain) originates from a study of cytomegalovirus exposure and HLA in healthy donors (dated by TCRdb to 2017 to 2019). Study-level background: According to an earlier analysis of 587 of the donors, about 179 million T cells yielded 117 million unique TCR beta sequences and more than 250 Gb of sequence data. An early release that covered more than 550 HLA-typed donors contained about 300 gigabases of sequencing data and 80 million or so unique TCR sequences. Of the roughly 430 genotyped donors, roughly 80% fell in the genetic ancestry cluster associated with self-reported Caucasian donors. The study was designed to test whether signatures of past pathogen exposure could be identified by cataloging public T cell receptors. Using immunosequencing, the study profiled T cell repertoires from about 650 subjects and related those repertoires to cytomegalovirus serostatus. A separate validation cohort of over a hundred different subjects was used in addition to the 666-subject first cohort. To predict cytomegalovirus infection status, the study combined high-throughput TCR immunosequencing, statistical association of individual TCRs with disease status, and machine learning. In a later analysis, previously published TCR beta repertoires from 666 donors were re-analyzed and high-resolution HLA genotyping was added so that TCR occurrence patterns could be studied. The later analysis used no new phenotypic data to find candidate immune exposures, relying instead on TCR beta sequences and their occurrence across donors. To decide whether each TCR beta V gene segment behaved as functional or pseudogenic, an earlier analysis of several hundred of the donors relied on high-throughput TCR beta sequencing. Donor age, sex, ethnicity and CMV serostatus were compiled alongside the repertoire data. In a later genetic analysis, genome-wide SNP genotypes for about 55% of the roughly 700 donors were used, and that subset was treated as a discovery cohort. Every repertoire in the discovery cohort had been generated on one and the same sequencing platform. HLA typing covered class I and class II loci at four-digit resolution. Typing coverage differed by locus: A, B, C, DRB1 and DQB1 were typed in about 629-640 donors, DQA1 in 522, DPA1 in 600 to 610, and DPB1 in 472. Four to six DR-DQ haplotypes were handled as single units for association and clustering, since linkage in the cohort was strong. On average, roughly 240,000 unique TCR beta nucleotide sequences were sequenced per donor among some 420 genotyped donors of the cohort, with 15% to 20% of those sequences being non-productive. What the authors observed across the whole study: A further reported finding was that TCR beta sequences accurately predicted the HLA-A and HLA-B alleles for most subjects in the first cohort. In vitro tests confirmed that a few of the cytomegalovirus-associated TCR beta chains recognize cytomegalovirus antigens. While some public TCRs were present in many individuals, most TCR sequences turned up only very rarely across donors. Immune exposure information for the cohort was limited to CMV serostatus. In both the original and validation cohorts, the classifier was reported to diagnose cytomegalovirus status with high specificity and sensitivity. In this cohort, only TCR beta chains were sequenced, and detectable features were limited by the absence of alpha or paired-chain data. The sequencing pipeline was judged likely to have produced a cluster of highly shared sequence variants as a technical artifact. Because some donors lacked HLA typing at each locus, the association tests relied only on the typed subset. In a later genetic analysis, a missense DCLRE1C variant was associated with V-gene and J-gene trimming of TCR beta chains, and the association was replicated in an independent cohort. Sequencing depth was assumed to be roughly uniform across donors in the presence/absence analyses, though that assumption may not hold. Most CMV-associated TCR beta chains appeared to be HLA-restricted in a later analysis, and the HLA associations seemed to be driven largely by CMV exposure. A later analysis found that HLA-associated TCR beta chains were more clonally expanded and had lower generation probabilities than equally common non-associated chains. An earlier analysis of approximately 570 of the donors showed that most TCR beta V segments appeared in productive rearrangements either about 87% or about 30% of the time, which broadly matched IMGT annotations. When HLA alleles, especially DR and DQ, strongly co-occurred, TCR associations were difficult to assign to individual alleles. In a later analysis, the rate of TCR association differed among HLA loci, with DRB1 alleles having the most associated TCRs and HLA-C alleles having the fewest. It was suggested by the authors that the approach could potentially be generalized to other disease states and immunological phenotypes. The earlier analysis of approximately 540 of the donors excluded 15 to 20 rarely observed V segments, including chromosome 9 orphons, because counts were too low. In a later analysis, several top co-occurrence clusters were reported to appear linked to parvovirus B19, influenza, CMV and Epstein-Barr virus. Linkage disequilibrium might explain the correlated functional status among segregating V segments, but an unknown experimental factor could not be ruled out. A total of roughly 160 TCR beta chains were listed by the study as associated with cytomegalovirus. According to a later genetic analysis, donors in an Asian-associated ancestry cluster had fewer N-insertions in productive TCRs than the roughly 660-donor mean. A later analysis associated 15,000 or so TCR beta sequences with specific HLA alleles at a false discovery rate of 0.05.

The cohort consisted of 600 to 750 healthy bone marrow donors. Cohort members were all nominally healthy when sampled, although unrecorded immune exposures were likely present. CMV serostatus was positive for roughly 290 and negative for about 55% of the roughly 670 cohort members, and was not recorded for this donor. Every donor gave a peripheral blood sample, and the peripheral blood mononuclear cells from that sample were used for TCR beta sequencing. The Qiagen DNeasy Blood Extraction Kit was used to extract genomic DNA from the blood cell samples. The library was made by the immunoSEQ multiplex PCR assay. A mixture of 60 forward primers for TCR Vbeta segments and 13 reverse primers for TCR Jbeta segments was used in the multiplex PCR. The CDR3 region of rearranged TCR beta genes was amplified from genomic DNA with a multiplex PCR assay. On the Illumina HiSeq System, the amplified TCR beta libraries were sequenced as 87-base-pair reads. The published analysis was carried out like this. A later analysis counted about 80 million unique TCR beta chains across the 550 to 800 repertoires, and roughly 10 million of these chains were shared by at least two donors. A nearest-neighbor algorithm error-corrected the raw reads and collapsed the reads into unique sequences, merging closely related sequences to remove PCR and sequencing errors. V, D and J gene segments were assigned by aligning CDR3 sequences to IMGT reference sequences. Each retained sequence needed at least a six-nucleotide match to both a V gene segment and a J gene segment. Rearrangements were called productive when the CDR3 lacked stop codons and stayed in frame with V and J; all others were non-productive. CDR3 was defined by IMGT convention, running from the second conserved V-encoded cysteine to the conserved J-encoded phenylalanine. The earlier analysis of about 530 of the donors excluded any sequence lacking an unambiguous match to a single V gene segment. In an earlier analysis of approximately 500 of the donors, a V segment was called functional when productive rearrangements were above 56.7%, and segregating when the standard deviation between donors exceeded 5%. To diagnose cytomegalovirus status from the catalog of TCR beta chain sequences, a statistical classification framework was built. V and J gene assignment, in a later analysis, came from comparing TCR nucleotide sequences with IMGT/GENE-DB human TR gene sequences. Using the TCRdist pipeline, a later analysis assigned CDR3 sequences along with most-parsimonious VDJ recombination scenarios. A later analysis defined each TCR beta chain by its CDR3 amino acid sequence plus V-gene family, and excluded reads lacking a unique V-gene family. As a way to deal with suspected cross-contamination and a sequencing artifact, a later analysis dropped 640 or so nucleotide sequences that were highly shared and had low generation probability. In a later analysis, a clonal expansion index was calculated for each public chain from normalized within-repertoire ranks of inferred template counts. In a later analysis, generation probabilities were computed with a VDJ recombination model fitted to out-of-frame rearrangements, and the resulting probabilities were checked against IGoR. Hypergeometric tests were used in a later analysis to score TCR-TCR, TCR-HLA and TCR-CMV co-occurrence, with a repertoire-size bias correction applied to the TCR pairs. To estimate false discovery rates, a later analysis permuted the HLA or CMV assignments 20 times. A later analysis grouped co-occurring TCRs with DBSCAN, adding TCRdist sequence similarity when clustering within HLA-allele-positive subsets. Co-occurrence clustering excluded repertoires with fewer than 30,000 or more than 120,000 public chains, plus five with anomalous nucleotide sharing. This immuneACCESS table, as held by TCRdb, lists in-frame sequences with V and J called but not all clones. Of the missing ones, under half trace to an unresolved V gene in checked studies; the others have no known cause. V and J calls and clone size are those listed in that table; D and trimming were worked out from the DNA. Counted in this sample were 75,000 to 95,000 clones; roughly 80% of them appeared once. The top ten constitute 13% of the sample.

As concerns this clone: No antigen is known for it. Base quality data are lacking; no much larger clone is found one base away.

The source of this sequence is a human donor in good health. Sequences were obtained from PBMCs.

Here the CDR3 is given as CASSEQGYQPQHF. The DNA reads as follows: TGTGCCAGCAGCGAACAGGGGTACCAGCCCCAGCATTTT. In this chain, TRBV7-2 is recombined with TRBJ1-5; a stretch of 7 junction bases matches TRBD1. Trimming leaves V shorter by 5 bases and J shorter by 7 bases, with the junction holding 5 bases beyond the gene matches. Sequences SGHTA (CDR1) and FQGNSA (CDR2) are obtained from the germline V gene. The CDR3 runs 13 amino acids, cysteine and phenylalanine included. CDR3 DNA only is kept here, 39 bases in frame from base 1.